These 23 T cell receptor beta chains originate from one sample sequenced in a study of blood T cell repertoires in COVID-19. Measured with immunoSEQ multiplex PCR; TCRdb has only the in-frame clones, and not every one. The data contain around 70,000 clones, 65% to 85% of them seen just once; the ten biggest clones take up 4.8%. Sequencing input: peripheral blood. Every receptor here comes from a woman over 75 with active or convalescent COVID-19.

V and J are TRBV7-2 and TRBJ1-4, with 11 positions matching TRBD1. The CDR3 consists of 15 residues. Germline lookup yields CDR1 SGHTA and CDR2 FQGNSA. V lost 4 bases, J lost 5 bases, and 3 bases stayed unmatched. CDR3 bases: TGTGCCAGCAGCTGGACAGGGGGCATCAATGAAAAACTGTTTTTT. It translates to CASSWTGGINEKLFF.

The V call is TRBV5-1, the J call TRBJ2-5; a possible D gene is TRBD1 (6 bases). The CDR3 runs 13 residues. The germline V gene has CDR1 SGHRS and CDR2 YFSETQ. V lost 8 bases, J lost 4 bases, and 15 bases lay in between. The CDR3 DNA sequence: TGCGCCAGTCGGGACAATGATCGAGAGACCCAGTACTTC. This codes for CASRDNDRETQYF. Combining the CDR3 with reference TRBV5-1 and TRBJ2-5 gives the whole variable domain KAGVTQTPRYLIKTRGQQVTLSCSPISGHRSVSWYQQTPGQGLQFLFEYFSETQRNKGNFPGRFSGRQFSNSRSEMNVSTLELGDSALYLCASRDNDRETQYFGPGTRLLVL.

This clone was seen more than once but under ten times. The chain employs TRBV7-3 and TRBJ2-1; D perhaps matches TRBD2 (6 bases). CDR1 and CDR2 from the germline V gene are SGHTA and FQGTGA. With 5 bases removed from V and 8 bases from J, the gap between germline ends came to 19 bases. The CDR3 spans 15 residues. CDR3 residues: CASSPVRGSNYEQFF. As DNA, the CDR3 is TGTGCCAGCAGCCCCGTGCGGGGCAGTAATTATGAGCAGTTCTTC.

V gene TRBV7-9 combines with J gene TRBJ1-6, with D tentatively TRBD1 (5 bases). Germline CDR1 reads SEHNR; CDR2 reads FQNEAQ (reference sequence). Trimming removed 1 base from V and 10 bases from J, with 11 bases in between. This CDR3 comprises 14 residues. DNA of the CDR3: TGTGCCAGCAGCTTAGTAGCGCGGGACTCACCCCTCCACTTT. As protein: CASSLVARDSPLHF.

This clone showed up just once. The rearrangement links TRBV24-1 to TRBJ2-1, with 7 bases fitting TRBD2. CDR3 size: 16 residues. V shed 2 bases and J 1 base; nucleotides not matched to a gene: 4. Germline V gene lookup returns CDR1 KGHDR and CDR2 SFDVKD. The CDR3 nucleotides are TGTGCCACCAGTGATTCTTCAGCGGGATCCTACAATGAGCAGTTCTTC. This gives the protein CATSDSSAGSYNEQFF.

The gene calls are TRBV5-1 and TRBJ2-3; 12 bases align to TRBD2. Germline loops: CDR1 SGHRS, CDR2 YFSETQ. V dropped 4 bases and J dropped 0; count of bases not matched to a gene: 9. This CDR3 is built from 18 residues. The DNA of the CDR3 is TGCGCCAGCAGCCCCGGACTAGCGGGAAATCCTAGCACAGATACGCAGTATTTT. Its protein is CASSPGLAGNPSTDTQYF.

This chain connects TRBV4-1 to TRBJ1-2; 8 bases line up with TRBD1. Germline trimming cut 6 bases from V and 2 bases from J; bases unmatched to any gene: 14. Germline V lookup: CDR1 MGHRA, CDR2 YSYEKL. CDR3 size: 17 residues. This CDR3 is CASRRGVVDRGNYGYTF. CDR3 coding DNA: TGCGCCAGCAGGAGGGGGGTTGTCGACAGGGGAAACTATGGCTACACCTTC.

This CDR3 reads CASSQFIDTQYF. The CDR3, as DNA: TGCGCCAGCAGTCAATTCATTGATACGCAGTATTTT. V gene TRBV23-1 combines with J gene TRBJ2-3, with D unclear. TRBV23-1 is filed as an ORF, its function uncertain. Trimming pared 1 base from V and 6 bases from J, leaving 5 bases between. This CDR3 spans 12 amino acids.

The CDR3 protein is CASSQDPGRPIRQYF. The CDR3 nucleotides read TGTGCCAGCAGCCAAGATCCCGGGAGACCCATAAGGCAGTATTTT. The genes are TRBV14 and TRBJ2-3; maybe TRBD2 (6 bases). The germline V and J ends were trimmed by 0 bases and 11 bases, with 18 bases remaining between them. The CDR3 consists of 15 residues. Germline CDR1 and CDR2: SGHDN and FVKESK.

The chain carries TRBV2 and TRBJ1-1; D not certain. The germline V gene has CDR1 SNHLY and CDR2 FYNNEI. V dropped 7 bases and J dropped 0 bases, with 6 bases sitting between them. The CDR3 totals 12 residues. The CDR3 loop is CASTYMNTEAFF. The CDR3 DNA sequence: TGTGCCAGCACTTACATGAACACTGAAGCTTTCTTT.

This chain joins TRBV10-3 and TRBJ2-7, with TRBD1 identical over 8 bases. The CDR3 is 13 residues long. V dropped 10 bases and J dropped 3; count of bases not matched to a gene: 8. Germline assignment: CDR1 ENHRY and CDR2 SYGVKD. The CDR3, as DNA: TGTGCCAACGGACAGGGATCGAGCTACGAGCAGTACTTC. Amino acid sequence: CANGQGSSYEQYF.

This clone has a handful of counts. The rearrangement links TRBV25-1 to TRBJ2-7, with 9 bases identical to TRBD1. Per the germline V gene, CDR1 is MGHDK and CDR2 is SYGVNS. The CDR3 consists of 14 residues. The J segment lost 4 bases and the V segment lost 7 bases, leaving 8 bases of the junction unmatched. The CDR3 sequence is CASTSSGQGYEQYF. In DNA form, the CDR3 reads TGTGCCAGCACCTCTTCGGGACAGGGATACGAGCAGTACTTC.

The chain has TRBV29-1 and TRBJ1-5, with 8 bases aligning to TRBD1. This CDR3 is 12 amino acids long. CDR1 is SQVTM, CDR2 ANQGSEA, per germline. Trimming took 7 bases from V and 6 from J; bases not matched to a gene: 5. The chain's CDR3 is CSARTGSQPQHF. CDR3 sequence (DNA): TGCAGCGCCCGGACAGGGTCTCAGCCCCAGCATTTT.

The rearrangement joins TRBV2 to TRBJ1-2, with D possibly matching TRBD1 (5 bases). V lost 5 bases and J lost 0, with 10 bases in between. The CDR3 runs to 14 residues. Germline loops: CDR1 SNHLY, CDR2 FYNNEI. The CDR3 sequence: CASSTGTPNYGYTF. The CDR3 nucleotides read TGTGCCAGCAGTACCGGGACTCCTAACTATGGCTACACCTTC.

This clone came up once. The J gene is TRBJ1-6, the V gene TRBV6-5; 7 bases fit TRBD1. CDR1 and CDR2 (germline): MNHEY, SVGAGI. With V trimmed by 0 bases and J by 7 bases, 6 bases remained unmatched. The CDR3 spans 16 residues. The CDR3 region has the DNA TGTGCCAGCAGTTACTCAGGGCAGGGGGTGAATTCACCCCTCCACTTT. Translation gives CASSYSGQGVNSPLHF.

This chain links TRBV5-4 with TRBJ1-2, with 8 bases aligning to TRBD1. This CDR3 has 15 amino acids. Losses at the gene ends were 4 bases for V and 4 bases for J; bases not matched to a gene: 9. Germline-derived CDR1 and CDR2 are SGHNT and YYREEE (reference sequence). The CDR3 DNA sequence: TGTGCCAGCAGCCCATATCAGGGGGCGGGCTATGGCTACACCTTC. It yields the protein CASSPYQGAGYGYTF.

The chain has TRBV19 and TRBJ1-5, with D possibly matching TRBD1 (6 bases). This CDR3 comprises 14 residues. V lost 1 base, J lost 9 bases, and 13 bases lay in between. Germline V lookup: CDR1 LNHDA, CDR2 SQIVND (reference sequence). CDR3 sequence (DNA): TGTGCCAGTAGTATAGGGGGGCCCTCGGGGCCCCAGCATTTT. It specifies CASSIGGPSGPQHF.

The chain carries TRBV6-5 and TRBJ1-5; perhaps TRBD1 as D (5 bases). Germline CDR1 MNHEY, CDR2 SVGAGI. The CDR3 sequence is 14 residues long. Trimming left V 6 bases short and J 2 bases short, with 11 bases between. Written as DNA, the CDR3 is TGTGCCAGCAGGGAGGAGGGGCGCAATCAGCCCCAGCATTTT. Translation: CASREEGRNQPQHF.

The V gene is TRBV18, the J gene TRBJ1-4; TRBD1 is a possible D gene (5 bases). This CDR3 comprises 16 residues. V gave up 6 bases and J gave up 0 bases, with 14 bases separating them. Germline lookup yields CDR1 KGHSH and CDR2 LQKENI. The CDR3 loop is CASSQRETATNEKLFF. CDR3 nucleotides: TGTGCCAGCTCCCAACGGGAGACAGCAACTAATGAAAAACTGTTTTTT.

This chain connects TRBV4-1 to TRBJ2-2; D may be TRBD2 (6 bases). The length of the CDR3 is 17 residues. The germline V gene encodes CDR1 MGHRA and CDR2 YSYEKL. Deletions cut 0 bases from V and 6 bases from J, with 17 bases between. CDR3 region: CASSQDRGGSSSGELFF. CDR3 DNA: TGCGCCAGCAGCCAAGATCGGGGAGGTAGTTCTTCCGGGGAGCTGTTTTTT.

The chain carries TRBV6-1 and TRBJ2-7, with 10 bases aligning to TRBD1. The junction had 13 bases not matched to a gene; V was cut back by 2 bases and J by 3 bases. CDR1 and CDR2 (germline): MNHNS, SASEGT. The CDR3 extends over 18 amino acids. DNA of the CDR3: TGTGCCAGCAGTGAATTCGTGGTCTCGGGACAGGGGAACTACGAGCAGTACTTC. Protein product: CASSEFVVSGQGNYEQYF.

This rearrangement joins TRBV7-3 to TRBJ2-1; no clear D. Germline CDR1 SGHTA, CDR2 FQGTGA. Deletions cut 5 bases from V and 6 bases from J, with 8 bases between. The CDR3 spans 12 residues. CDR3 DNA: TGTGCCAGCAGCGGCCGAGGCAATGAGCAGTTCTTC. Protein product: CASSGRGNEQFF.

V gene TRBV6-2 or TRBV6-3 combines with J gene TRBJ2-1, with 7 bases lining up with TRBD1. Germline assignment: CDR1 MNHEY and CDR2 SVGEGT. V lost 4 bases to trimming and J lost 8 bases; unmatched junction nucleotides: 8. The CDR3 loop spans 14 amino acids. The CDR3 is CASSLTGLVYEQFF. CDR3 in DNA: TGTGCCAGCAGTTTGACAGGGTTAGTCTATGAGCAGTTCTTC.